This TCR beta chain was sequenced for a study of shared clonotypes between healthy human individuals. CDR3 size: 15 residues. Looked up from germline, CDR1 is MNHEY and CDR2 is SMNVEV (reference sequence). The junction had 4 bases not matched to a gene; V was cut back by 0 bases and J by 6 bases. Naive CD8 populations comprised CD45RO-negative cells positively selected for CCR7, excluding terminally differentiated effector memory CD45RA+ cells. Adult donors, all healthy and HIV-negative, had no recent acute infections or vaccinations. Deep was the level at which the assay was run. Assay: immunoSEQ multiplex PCR; the TCRdb copy retains only in-frame clones and omits some. In the table there are around 2.1 million clones, roughly 91% of which are singletons.

Sequenced material: naive CD8+ T cells from PBMCs. This receptor was identified in a man younger than 30 in good health. Some clones in this sample may be carry-over from other donors' samples. The V and J genes are TRBV27 and TRBJ2-7, with 11 bases matching TRBD2. The CDR3 loop is CASSLSATSGVEQYF. The DNA for the CDR3 is TGTGCCAGCAGTTTATCTGCGACTAGCGGGGTCGAGCAGTACTTC.